This T cell receptor (beta chain) emerged from a study of blood T cell repertoires in COVID-19. Study overall: Acute-phase and convalescent COVID-19 samples originated in the United States, Italy and Spain. From T cells, B-cell-depleted T cells, or PBMCs came the material, which was cDNA or gDNA.

V gave up 6 bases and J gave up 5 bases, with 7 bases separating them. Looked up from germline, CDR1 is MNHEY and CDR2 is SVGAGI. The length of the CDR3 is 12 residues. Source study methods: Counts of nucleated cells, estimated from reference gene primer amplification, were obtained. Assay: immunoSEQ multiplex PCR; the TCRdb copy retains only in-frame clones and omits some. V and J calls and clone size are given by that table; D and trimming were obtained from the DNA. In the table there are about 240,000 clones, roughly 90% of which are singletons. The origin of this receptor is a man aged 60 to 75 who had recovered from COVID-19. Sequenced material: peripheral blood. The chain recombines TRBV6-5 with TRBJ1-4; D remains ambiguous. CDR3 amino acids: CASRQKNEKLFF. The CDR3 DNA is TGTGCCAGCAGACAGAAGAATGAAAAACTGTTTTTT.